This TCR beta chain was recorded in a study of blood T cell repertoires in COVID-19. Study at large: The samples span acute and convalescent COVID-19 from the United States, Italy and Spain. Sources were T cells, B-cell-depleted T cells, or PBMCs; the material itself was cDNA or gDNA.

V was trimmed by 4 bases and J by 6 bases, leaving 15 bases between them. The CDR3 loop spans 15 amino acids. Germline assignment: CDR1 LGHNA and CDR2 YSLEER. Per the original methods: Estimated nucleated cell counts came from reference gene primer amplification. Assay used: immunoSEQ multiplex PCR; TCRdb lists only in-frame clones, some missing. V and J calls and clone size are given by that table; D and trimming were obtained from the DNA. The sample lists 70,000 to 90,000 clones, less than 85% occurring once. The source of this sequence is a human donor in a cohort sampled during active COVID-19. Sequencing input: peripheral blood. The chain employs TRBV4-3 and TRBJ1-4, with D possibly TRBD1 on 5 matching bases. The CDR3: CASSLRWGVDEKLFF. The CDR3 DNA is TGCGCCAGCAGCCTTAGGTGGGGGGTAGATGAAAAACTGTTTTTT.